This T cell receptor beta chain was found in a study of Ad26.COV2.S vaccination and SARS-CoV-2 variants. Overall study context: Donor participated within the Ad26.COV2.S arm of the COV1001 trial. Each vaccinee took Ad26.COV2.S intramuscularly, once or twice 56 days apart. Overall study findings and caveats: Breadth and depth estimates from TCRs may understate total T cell responses. Across vaccine and placebo recipients, the breadth of non-spike TCRs was similar.

Of note for this clone: As yet, its antigen is unknown.

This table comes from immunoSEQ multiplex PCR, and its TCRdb copy is limited to in-frame clones, with some not included. The top ten hold 6.4% of the sample, which has roughly 300,000 clones, around 90% seen once. Treatment specified: over 15 received Ad26.COV2.S at low or high dose, single or two shots; about five received placebo; per-sample allocation not given. Sampling took place 63 days after the first vaccine or placebo injection. The sequenced sample was peripheral blood, obtained in a trial of Ad26.COV2.S vaccine versus placebo. The TCR originated in a person aged 18-60 years who received the Ad26.COV2.S COVID-19 vaccine or a placebo.

The CDR3 sequence is CASIQGNTNTGELFF. DNA for the CDR3: TGTGCCAGCATCCAAGGGAACACCAACACCGGGGAGCTGTTTTTT. This chain joins TRBV28 and TRBJ2-2, with D uncertain. The V end lost 7 bases, the J end lost 2 bases, and 14 bases lay between the germline ends. The CDR3 length is 15 residues. CDR1 and CDR2 (germline): MDHEN, SYDVKM.